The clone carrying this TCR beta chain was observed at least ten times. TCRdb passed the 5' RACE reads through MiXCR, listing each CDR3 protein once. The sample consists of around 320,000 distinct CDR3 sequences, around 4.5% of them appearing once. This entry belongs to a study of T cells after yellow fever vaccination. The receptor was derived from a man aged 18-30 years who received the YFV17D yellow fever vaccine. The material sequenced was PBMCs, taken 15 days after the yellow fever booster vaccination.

Written as DNA, the CDR3 is TGTGCCAGCTCAGTACAGGGGGCGACGAGCTACACCTTC. Translated, it gives CASSVQGATSYTF. V and J are TRBV18 and TRBJ1-2; 9 nucleotides match TRBD1. The CDR3 is 13 residues long. CDR1 and CDR2 from the germline V gene are KGHSH and LQKENI. V was clipped by 5 bases and J by 9 bases; unmatched bases: 7.